This T cell receptor (beta chain) was sequenced during a study of T-cell reconstitution after alpha-beta-depleted transplantation in children. Points from the study as a whole: From surviving recipient T cells and thymic progenitors came the high day-60 TCRbeta diversity observed in some patients. Reportedly, alpha-beta T cells present about two months post-transplant originated from several hundred expanded clones of graft origin. The authors attributed T-cell counts and diversity one year after transplant mostly to newly produced T cells.

The CDR3 sequence is 17 residues long. The V and J ends lost 1 base and 1 base, in that order; junction bases with no gene match: 6. The germline CDR1 and CDR2 sequences are LNHNV and YYDKDF (reference sequence). This clonotype was seen only a few times. Its target is unknown. A TCRbeta library incorporating unique molecular identifiers was prepared. TCRdb independently ran MiXCR on the PCR reads; one entry per CDR3 protein. The sample has around 670,000 distinct CDR3 sequences, roughly 13% seen once; the top ten hold 0.79%. Sequenced material: PBMCs, taken before TCRalphabeta/CD19-depleted stem cell transplant. The chain has TRBV15 and TRBJ2-2, with 7 bases fitting TRBD2. The clonotype comes from a girl aged 2-10 years with congenital amegakaryocytic thrombocytopenia, due to receive a stem cell transplant. CDR3 residues: CATSRVWASGNTGELFF. Written as DNA, the CDR3 is TGTGCCACCAGCAGAGTTTGGGCTAGCGGGAACACCGGGGAGCTGTTTTTT.